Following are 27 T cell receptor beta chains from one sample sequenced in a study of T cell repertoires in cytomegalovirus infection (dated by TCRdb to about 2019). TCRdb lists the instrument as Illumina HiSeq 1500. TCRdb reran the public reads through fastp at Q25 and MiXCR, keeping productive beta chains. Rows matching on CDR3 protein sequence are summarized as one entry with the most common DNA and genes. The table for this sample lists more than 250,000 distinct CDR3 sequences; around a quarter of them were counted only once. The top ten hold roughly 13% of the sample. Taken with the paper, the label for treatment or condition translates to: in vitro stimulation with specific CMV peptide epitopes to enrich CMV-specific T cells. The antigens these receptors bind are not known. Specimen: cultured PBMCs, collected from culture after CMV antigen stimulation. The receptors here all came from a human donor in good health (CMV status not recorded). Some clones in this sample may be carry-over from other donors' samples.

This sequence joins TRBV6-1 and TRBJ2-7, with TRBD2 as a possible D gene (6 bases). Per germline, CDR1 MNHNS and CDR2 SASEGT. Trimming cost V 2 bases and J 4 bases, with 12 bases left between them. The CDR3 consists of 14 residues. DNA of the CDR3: TGTGCCAGCAGTGAATTCTTGGAGGGTTACGAGCAGTACTTC. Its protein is CASSEFLEGYEQYF.

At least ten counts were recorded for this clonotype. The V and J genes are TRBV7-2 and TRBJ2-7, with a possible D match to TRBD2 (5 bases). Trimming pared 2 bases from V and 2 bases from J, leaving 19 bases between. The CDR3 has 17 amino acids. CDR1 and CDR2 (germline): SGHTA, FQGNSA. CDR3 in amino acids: CASSLLTLREVPYEQYF. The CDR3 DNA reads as TGTGCCAGCAGCTTATTGACCTTGAGGGAAGTCCCCTACGAGCAGTACTTC.

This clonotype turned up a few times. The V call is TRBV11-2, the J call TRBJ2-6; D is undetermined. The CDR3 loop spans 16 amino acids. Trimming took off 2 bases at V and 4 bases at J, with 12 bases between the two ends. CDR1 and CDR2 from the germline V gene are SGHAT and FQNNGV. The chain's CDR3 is CASSLSWSSGANVLTF. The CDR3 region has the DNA TGTGCCAGCAGCTTAAGTTGGTCTTCGGGGGCCAACGTCCTGACTTTC.

The CDR3 region has the DNA TGTGCCAGCAGGCCCGGTACCGGGGAGCTGTTTTTT. Its protein product is CASRPGTGELFF. This sequence joins TRBV6-2 or TRBV6-3 and TRBJ2-2; D ambiguous. The CDR3 spans 12 residues. Looked up from germline, CDR1 is MNHEY and CDR2 is SVGEGT. V lost 6 bases and J 5 bases, leaving 7 bases between the germline ends.

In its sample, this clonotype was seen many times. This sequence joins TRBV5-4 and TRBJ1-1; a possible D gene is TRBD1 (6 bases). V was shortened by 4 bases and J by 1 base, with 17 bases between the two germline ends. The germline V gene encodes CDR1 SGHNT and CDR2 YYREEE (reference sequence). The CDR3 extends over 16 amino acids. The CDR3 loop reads CASSLGAGVGNTEAFF. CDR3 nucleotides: TGTGCCAGCAGCCTGGGGGCAGGGGTTGGGAACACTGAAGCTTTCTTT.

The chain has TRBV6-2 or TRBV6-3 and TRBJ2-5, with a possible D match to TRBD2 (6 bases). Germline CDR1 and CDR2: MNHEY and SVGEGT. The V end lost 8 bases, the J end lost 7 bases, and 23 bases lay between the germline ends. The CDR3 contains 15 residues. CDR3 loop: CASATTSAGRGTQYF. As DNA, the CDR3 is TGTGCCAGCGCCACAACTTCGGCGGGAAGGGGGACCCAGTACTTC.

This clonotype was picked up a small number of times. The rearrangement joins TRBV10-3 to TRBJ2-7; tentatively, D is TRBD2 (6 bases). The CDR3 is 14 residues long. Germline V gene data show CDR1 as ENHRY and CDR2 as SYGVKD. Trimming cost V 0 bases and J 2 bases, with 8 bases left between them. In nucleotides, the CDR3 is TGTGCCATCAGTGAGTCGGGACTGCCCTACGAGCAGTACTTC. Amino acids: CAISESGLPYEQYF.

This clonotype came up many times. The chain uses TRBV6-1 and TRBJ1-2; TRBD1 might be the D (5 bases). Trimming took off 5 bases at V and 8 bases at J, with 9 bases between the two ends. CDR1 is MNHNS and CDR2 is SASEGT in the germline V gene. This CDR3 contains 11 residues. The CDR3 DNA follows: TGTGCCAGCAGTCGGGGCTTGGGCTACACCTTC. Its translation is CASSRGLGYTF.

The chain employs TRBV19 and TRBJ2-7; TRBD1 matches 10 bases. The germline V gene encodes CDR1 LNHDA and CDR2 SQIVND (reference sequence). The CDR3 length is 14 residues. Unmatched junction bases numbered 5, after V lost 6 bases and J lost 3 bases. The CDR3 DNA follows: TGTGCCAGTAGCCCGGGACAGGGGTTCTACGAGCAGTACTTC. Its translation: CASSPGQGFYEQYF.

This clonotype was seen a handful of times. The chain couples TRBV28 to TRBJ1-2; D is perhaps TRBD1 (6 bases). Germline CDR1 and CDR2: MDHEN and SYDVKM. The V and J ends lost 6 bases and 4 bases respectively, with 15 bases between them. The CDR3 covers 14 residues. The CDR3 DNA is TGTGCCAGCAGGATACAGGGAAATCCCTATGGCTACACCTTC. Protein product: CASRIQGNPYGYTF.

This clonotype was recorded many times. In DNA, the CDR3 is TGTGCCAGCAGCTTATCGGCCTTCTCTGATGACAGACACAATGAGCAGTTCTTC. Residues: CASSLSAFSDDRHNEQFF. This chain connects TRBV7-8 to TRBJ2-1; D is possibly TRBD1 (5 bases). Per germline, CDR1 SGHVS and CDR2 FQNEAQ. Trimming stripped 2 bases from V and 5 bases from J, with 22 bases between. This CDR3 region has 18 residues.

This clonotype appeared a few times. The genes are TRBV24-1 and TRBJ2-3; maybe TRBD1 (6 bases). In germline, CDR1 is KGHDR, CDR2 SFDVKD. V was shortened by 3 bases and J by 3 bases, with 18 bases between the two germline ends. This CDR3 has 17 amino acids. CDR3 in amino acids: CATSDPGGQRATDTQYF. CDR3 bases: TGTGCCACCAGTGATCCAGGCGGACAGCGAGCAACAGATACGCAGTATTTT.

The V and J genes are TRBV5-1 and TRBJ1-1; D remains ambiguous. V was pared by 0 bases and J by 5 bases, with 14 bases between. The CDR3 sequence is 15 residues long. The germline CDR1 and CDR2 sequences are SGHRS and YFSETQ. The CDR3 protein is CASSLEVDSWTEAFF. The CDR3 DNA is TGCGCCAGCAGCTTGGAAGTAGATAGCTGGACTGAAGCTTTCTTT.

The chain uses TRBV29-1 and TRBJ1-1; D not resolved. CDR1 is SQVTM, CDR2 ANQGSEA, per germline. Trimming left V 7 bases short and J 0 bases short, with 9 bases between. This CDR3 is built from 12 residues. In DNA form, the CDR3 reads TGCAGCGCGGGAAGGATGAACACTGAAGCTTTCTTT. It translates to CSAGRMNTEAFF. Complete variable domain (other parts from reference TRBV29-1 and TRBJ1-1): SAVISQKPSRDICQRGTSLTIQCQVDSQVTMMFWYRQQPGQSLTLIATANQGSEATYESGFVIDKFPISRPNLTFSTLTVSNMSPEDSSIYLCSAGRMNTEAFFGQGTRLTVV.

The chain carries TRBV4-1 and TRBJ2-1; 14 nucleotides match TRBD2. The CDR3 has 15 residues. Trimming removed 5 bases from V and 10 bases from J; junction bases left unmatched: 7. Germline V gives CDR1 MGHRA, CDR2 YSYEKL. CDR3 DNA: TGCGCCAGCAGCGCGCTGGGACTAGCGGGAGACGAGCAGTTCTTC. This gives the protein CASSALGLAGDEQFF.

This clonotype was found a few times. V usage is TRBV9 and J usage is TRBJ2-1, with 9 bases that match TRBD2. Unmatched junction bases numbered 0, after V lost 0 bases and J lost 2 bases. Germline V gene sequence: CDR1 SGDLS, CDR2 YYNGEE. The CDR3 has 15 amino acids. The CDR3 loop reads CASSVASGTYNEQFF. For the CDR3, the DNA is TGTGCCAGCAGCGTAGCTAGCGGGACCTACAATGAGCAGTTCTTC. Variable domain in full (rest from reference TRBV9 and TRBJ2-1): DSGVTQTPKHLITATGQRVTLRCSPRSGDLSVYWYQQSLDQGLQFLIQYYNGEERAKGNILERFSAQQFPDLHSELNLSSLELGDSALYFCASSVASGTYNEQFFGPGTRLTVL.

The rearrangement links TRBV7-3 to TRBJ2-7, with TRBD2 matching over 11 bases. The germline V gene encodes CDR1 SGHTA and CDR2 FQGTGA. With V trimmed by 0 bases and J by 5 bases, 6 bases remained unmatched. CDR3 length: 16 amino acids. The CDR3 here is CASSLTPTSGSNEQYF. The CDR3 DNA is TGTGCCAGCAGCTTAACTCCAACTAGCGGGAGCAACGAGCAGTACTTC.

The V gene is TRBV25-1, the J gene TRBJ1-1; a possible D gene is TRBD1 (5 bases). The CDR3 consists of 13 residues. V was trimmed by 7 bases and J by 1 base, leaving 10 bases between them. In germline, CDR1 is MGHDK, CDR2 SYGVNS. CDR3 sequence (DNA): TGTGCCAGCATGGATGGGGGGAACACTGAAGCTTTCTTT. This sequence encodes CASMDGGNTEAFF.

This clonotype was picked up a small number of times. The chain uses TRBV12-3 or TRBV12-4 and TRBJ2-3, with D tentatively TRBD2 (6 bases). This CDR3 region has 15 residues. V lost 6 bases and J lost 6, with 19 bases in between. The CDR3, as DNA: TGTGCCAGCAGCCCCCCCGGGGGAGATCTTGATACGCAGTATTTT. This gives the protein CASSPPGGDLDTQYF.

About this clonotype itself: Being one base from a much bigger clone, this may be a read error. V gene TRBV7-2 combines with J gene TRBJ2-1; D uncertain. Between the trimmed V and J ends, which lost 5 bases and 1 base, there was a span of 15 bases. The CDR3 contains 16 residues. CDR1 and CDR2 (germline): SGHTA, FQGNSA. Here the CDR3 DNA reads TGTGCCAGCAGCAATAGCCCCCTAGATTCCTACAATGAGCAGTTCTTC. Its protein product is CASSNSPLDSYNEQFF.

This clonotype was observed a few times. This chain's CDR3 is CASNTGTGTMNTEAFF. CDR3 DNA: TGTGCCAGCAACACCGGGACAGGTACGATGAACACTGAAGCTTTCTTT. The rearrangement links TRBV6-1 to TRBJ1-1; 8 positions agree with TRBD1. V dropped 7 bases and J dropped 0; count of bases not matched to a gene: 10. Per the germline V gene, CDR1 is MNHNS and CDR2 is SASEGT. This CDR3 comprises 16 residues.

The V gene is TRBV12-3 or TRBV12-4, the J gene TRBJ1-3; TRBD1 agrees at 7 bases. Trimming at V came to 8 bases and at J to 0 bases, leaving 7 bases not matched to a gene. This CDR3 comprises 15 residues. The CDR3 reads CASSRDSISGNTIYF. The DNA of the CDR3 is TGTGCCAGCTCTAGGGACAGCATCTCTGGAAACACCATATATTTT.

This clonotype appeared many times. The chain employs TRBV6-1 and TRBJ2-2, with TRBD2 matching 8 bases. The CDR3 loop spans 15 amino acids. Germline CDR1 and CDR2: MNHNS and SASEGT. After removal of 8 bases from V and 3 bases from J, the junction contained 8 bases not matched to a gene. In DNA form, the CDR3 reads TGTGCCAGCCGGTACGGGAGGGGGGACACCGGGGAGCTGTTTTTT. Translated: CASRYGRGDTGELFF.

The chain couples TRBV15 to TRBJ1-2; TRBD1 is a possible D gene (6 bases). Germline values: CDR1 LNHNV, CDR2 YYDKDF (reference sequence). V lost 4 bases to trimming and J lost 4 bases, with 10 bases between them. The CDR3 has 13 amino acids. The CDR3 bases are TGTGCCACCAGCACAAAGACAGGCTATGGCTACACCTTC. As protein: CATSTKTGYGYTF.

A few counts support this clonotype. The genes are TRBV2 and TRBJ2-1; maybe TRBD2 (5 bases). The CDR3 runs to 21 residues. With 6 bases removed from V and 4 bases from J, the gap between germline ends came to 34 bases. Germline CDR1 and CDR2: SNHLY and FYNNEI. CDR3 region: CASRPTPSSRTEESKYNEQFF. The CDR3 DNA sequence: TGTGCCAGCAGACCAACCCCCTCTTCTAGGACTGAGGAGTCAAAATACAATGAGCAGTTCTTC.

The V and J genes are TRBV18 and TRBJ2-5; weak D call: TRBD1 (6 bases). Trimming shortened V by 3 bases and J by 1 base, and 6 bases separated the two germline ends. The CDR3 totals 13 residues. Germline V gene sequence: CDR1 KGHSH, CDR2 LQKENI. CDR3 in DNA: TGTGCCAGCTCACCGGACAGCCAAGAGACCCAGTACTTC. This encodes CASSPDSQETQYF.

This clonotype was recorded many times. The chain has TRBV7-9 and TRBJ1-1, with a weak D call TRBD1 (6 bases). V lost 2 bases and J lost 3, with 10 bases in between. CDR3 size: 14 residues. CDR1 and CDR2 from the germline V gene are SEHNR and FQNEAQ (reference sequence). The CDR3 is CASSLLAGDTEAFF. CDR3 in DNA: TGTGCCAGCAGCTTACTTGCAGGGGACACTGAAGCTTTCTTT.